A single sample gave rise to the 21 T cell receptor beta chains below, sequenced in a study of T cells after yellow fever vaccination. TCRdb called the 5' RACE reads again in MiXCR, with one record for every CDR3 protein. The data hold over 200,000 distinct CDR3 sequences, with around 6.7% observed a single time. The sequencing used CD4+ T cells sorted from PBMCs, collected on the day of the yellow fever booster vaccination. The receptor source for this set is a man aged 25-45 years who received the YFV17D yellow fever vaccine.

This clonotype was seen more than once but under ten times. J is TRBJ1-1 and V is TRBV5-1, with D possibly matching TRBD1 (6 bases). CDR3 size: 15 residues. Germline V gene lookup returns CDR1 SGHRS and CDR2 YFSETQ. With 0 bases removed from V and 1 base from J, the gap between germline ends came to 10 bases. CDR3 DNA: TGCGCCAGCAGCTTGGGGACAGTAGCGAACACTGAAGCTTTCTTT. This translates into CASSLGTVANTEAFF.

This clonotype was counted at least ten times. The chain links TRBV6-2 or TRBV6-3 to TRBJ2-1, with 15 nucleotides matching TRBD2. This CDR3 is 15 amino acids long. Per the germline V gene, CDR1 is MNHEY and CDR2 is SVGEGT. J gave up 9 bases and V 6 bases, and 6 bases lay outside the gene matches. In DNA form, the CDR3 reads TGTGCCAGCAGCTCGATGGGACTAGCGGGAGGTGAGCAGTTCTTC. This codes for CASSSMGLAGGEQFF.

The chain carries TRBV12-3 or TRBV12-4 and TRBJ2-1; unclear D gene. CDR3 size: 12 residues. The germline V and J ends were trimmed by 6 bases and 4 bases, with 7 bases remaining between them. The CDR3, as DNA: TGTGCCAGCAGGGGTCAATACAATGAGCAGTTCTTC. Its protein is CASRGQYNEQFF.

V gene TRBV5-1 combines with J gene TRBJ1-4; D is unresolved. CDR3 length: 14 residues. Germline V gene lookup returns CDR1 SGHRS and CDR2 YFSETQ. The V and J ends lost 0 bases and 0 bases respectively, with 3 bases between them. The CDR3 sequence: CASSLDATNEKLFF. Here the CDR3 DNA reads TGCGCCAGCAGCTTGGATGCAACTAATGAAAAACTGTTTTTT.

Ten or more counts support this clonotype. J is TRBJ2-2 and V is TRBV28; D call uncertain. V was clipped by 6 bases and J by 2 bases, with 16 bases between them. CDR3 size: 16 residues. Germline values: CDR1 MDHEN, CDR2 SYDVKM. The CDR3 reads CASSPLLETNTGELFF. The CDR3 coding sequence is TGTGCCAGCAGCCCCCTTCTCGAAACCAACACCGGGGAGCTGTTTTTT.

This clonotype appeared many times. The rearrangement links TRBV27 to TRBJ2-1; 7 bases align to TRBD2. The CDR3 is 18 residues long. The germline V gene has CDR1 MNHEY and CDR2 SMNVEV (reference sequence). Trimming took 3 bases from V and 0 from J; bases not matched to a gene: 11. The CDR3 is CASSLHRSGKSSYNEQFF. CDR3 in DNA: TGTGCCAGCAGTTTGCATAGGAGCGGGAAAAGCTCCTACAATGAGCAGTTCTTC.

This clonotype was counted ten times or more. This chain connects TRBV4-2 to TRBJ2-1; D assignment may be TRBD1 or TRBD2 (5 bases each). CDR1 is LGHNA, CDR2 YNFKEQ, per germline. This CDR3 has 13 residues. With 0 bases removed from V and 10 bases from J, the gap between germline ends came to 10 bases. CDR3 sequence (DNA): TGTGCCAGCAGCCAAGATATGGGGACCGAGCAGTTCTTC. It yields the protein CASSQDMGTEQFF.

This clonotype has a count of ten or more. This sequence joins TRBV2 and TRBJ2-5; D is perhaps TRBD1 (7 bases). Germline V gene lookup returns CDR1 SNHLY and CDR2 FYNNEI. This CDR3 spans 13 amino acids. Trimming took off 5 bases at V and 6 bases at J, with 13 bases between the two ends. The CDR3 DNA follows: TGTGCCAGCAGTAGGGCAGGGGGGCAGACCCAGTACTTC. Amino acid sequence: CASSRAGGQTQYF.

This clonotype was seen only a few times. V usage is TRBV20-1 and J usage is TRBJ2-7, with D unclear. Germline V gene lookup returns CDR1 DFQATT and CDR2 SNEGSKA (reference sequence). This CDR3 contains 11 residues. V shed 3 bases and J shed 9 bases, with 12 bases lying between them. For the CDR3, the DNA is TGCAGTGCTAGCCTCGGGTTGGGGCAGTACTTC. Translating it yields CSASLGLGQYF.

The rearrangement links TRBV7-9 to TRBJ1-2; no clear D gene. The CDR3 contains 12 residues. The germline gives CDR1 SEHNR, CDR2 FQNEAQ (reference sequence). With 3 bases removed from V and 3 bases from J, the gap between germline ends came to 5 bases. CDR3 DNA: TGTGCCAGCAGCTTTACTGACTATGGCTACACCTTC. Protein: CASSFTDYGYTF.

This clonotype was found a few times. The rearrangement joins TRBV20-1 to TRBJ2-2; 14 bases fit TRBD2. The junction had 4 bases not matched to a gene; V was cut back by 6 bases and J by 4 bases. This CDR3 has 15 residues. Germline-derived CDR1 and CDR2 are DFQATT and SNEGSKA (reference sequence). The CDR3 region is CSALGLAGVTGELFF. CDR3 DNA: TGCAGTGCCCTGGGACTAGCGGGAGTCACCGGGGAGCTGTTTTTT.

This clonotype was seen more than once but under ten times. The J gene is TRBJ2-4, the V gene TRBV4-3; D may be TRBD1 (5 bases). The length of the CDR3 is 15 residues. The germline CDR1 and CDR2 sequences are LGHNA and YSLEER. Trimming took off 0 bases at V and 6 bases at J, with 12 bases between the two ends. The CDR3 reads CASSQEGTGGNIQYF. In nucleotides, the CDR3 is TGCGCCAGCAGCCAAGAAGGAACAGGTGGAAACATTCAGTACTTC.

As for this clonotype: A much larger clone lies one base from this, so it may be a read error. The V call is TRBV24-1, the J call TRBJ2-1; 8 bases line up with TRBD2. Germline V gene lookup returns CDR1 KGHDR and CDR2 SFDVKD. This CDR3 comprises 16 residues. V gave up 5 bases and J gave up 9 bases; unmatched junction bases: 14. CDR3 in amino acids: CATSVHSGGWEGEQFF. For the CDR3, the DNA is TGTGCCACCAGTGTTCACAGCGGGGGCTGGGAAGGTGAGCAGTTCTTC.

This clonotype appeared many times. The J gene is TRBJ2-7, the V gene TRBV7-9, with D tentatively TRBD1 (6 bases). This CDR3 is 14 amino acids long. V was shortened by 3 bases and J by 1 base, with 10 bases between the two germline ends. The germline V gene encodes CDR1 SEHNR and CDR2 FQNEAQ (reference sequence). DNA of the CDR3: TGTGCCAGCAGCTTTGGGACACCATCCTACGAGCAGTACTTC. Its protein is CASSFGTPSYEQYF. The variable domain in full, completed from reference TRBV7-9 and TRBJ2-7, reads DTGVSQNPRHKITKRGQNVTFRCDPISEHNRLYWYRQTLGQGPEFLTYFQNEAQLEKSRLLSDRFSAERPKGSFSTLEIQRTEQGDSAMYLCASSFGTPSYEQYFGPGTRLTVT.

This clonotype came up many times. This chain connects TRBV14 to TRBJ1-2, with no clear D. Germline V lookup: CDR1 SGHDN, CDR2 FVKESK. The CDR3 has 15 residues. Trimming removed 0 bases at V and 10 bases at J, with 18 bases between. The CDR3, as DNA: TGTGCCAGCAGCCAAGATGGAGGACTGTCAGTGGTCTACACCTTC. Translation gives CASSQDGGLSVVYTF. The whole variable domain, remainder taken from reference TRBV14 and TRBJ1-2, is EAGVTQFPSHSVIEKGQTVTLRCDPISGHDNLYWYRRVMGKEIKFLLHFVKESKQDESGMPNNRFLAERTGGTYSTLKVQPAELEDSGVYFCASSQDGGLSVVYTFGSGTRLTVV.

This clonotype occurred a few times. The rearrangement uses TRBV5-4 and TRBJ2-3; 8 positions agree with TRBD2. Germline assignment: CDR1 SGHNT and CDR2 YYREEE (reference sequence). The CDR3 has 14 residues. V dropped 2 bases and J dropped 5; count of bases not matched to a gene: 4. CDR3 protein: CASSFGLAQDTQYF. CDR3 nucleotides: TGTGCCAGCAGCTTCGGACTAGCACAAGATACGCAGTATTTT.

This clonotype was observed at least ten times. The chain couples TRBV7-2 to TRBJ2-5, with TRBD1 as a possible D gene (6 bases). Germline V CDR1 and CDR2: SGHTA, FQGNSA. This CDR3 has 12 amino acids. Trimming removed 6 bases at V and 4 bases at J, with 9 bases between. The CDR3 spells CASRKGGETQYF. The CDR3 region has the DNA TGTGCCAGCAGAAAAGGGGGAGAGACCCAGTACTTC.

This clonotype was found a few times. V gene TRBV29-1 combines with J gene TRBJ2-7; weak D call: TRBD1 (6 bases). The V gene's germline CDR1 is SQVTM and CDR2 ANQGSEA. Trimming took 4 bases from V and 4 from J, leaving 11 bases between them. The CDR3 covers 12 residues. The CDR3 here is CSVGGGPYEQYF. The CDR3 DNA is TGCAGCGTTGGAGGGGGTCCATACGAGCAGTACTTC.

This clonotype has a count of ten or more. The CDR3 coding sequence is TGTGCCAGCAGCTTATCGCGCGGAGCCAACAATGAGCAGTTCTTC. Translated, it gives CASSLSRGANNEQFF. The chain is built from TRBV7-9 and TRBJ2-1; D gene unclear. Trimming left V 2 bases short and J 5 bases short, with 13 bases between. The CDR3 totals 15 residues. Per germline, CDR1 SEHNR and CDR2 FQNEAQ (reference sequence).

This chain connects TRBV28 to TRBJ2-1, with 12 positions matching TRBD2. V shed 7 bases, J shed 7 bases, and the junction held 5 bases outside the gene matches. The CDR3 is made up of 14 amino acids. The germline CDR1 and CDR2 sequences are MDHEN and SYDVKM. The CDR3, as DNA: TGTGCCAGCACCCGGGGGACTAGCGGGAATGAGCAGTTCTTC. Its translation: CASTRGTSGNEQFF.

There are many counts of this clonotype. The J gene is TRBJ2-7, the V gene TRBV6-2 or TRBV6-3, with D possibly matching TRBD1 (7 bases). This CDR3 has 13 amino acids. Germline CDR1 is MNHEY and CDR2 is SVGEGT. The V gene lost 8 bases and the J gene lost 6 bases, with 17 bases spanning the gap. Here the CDR3 DNA reads TGTGCCAGCGGAGGGGGCGCGTTAATCGAGCAGTACTTC. This translates into CASGGGALIEQYF.